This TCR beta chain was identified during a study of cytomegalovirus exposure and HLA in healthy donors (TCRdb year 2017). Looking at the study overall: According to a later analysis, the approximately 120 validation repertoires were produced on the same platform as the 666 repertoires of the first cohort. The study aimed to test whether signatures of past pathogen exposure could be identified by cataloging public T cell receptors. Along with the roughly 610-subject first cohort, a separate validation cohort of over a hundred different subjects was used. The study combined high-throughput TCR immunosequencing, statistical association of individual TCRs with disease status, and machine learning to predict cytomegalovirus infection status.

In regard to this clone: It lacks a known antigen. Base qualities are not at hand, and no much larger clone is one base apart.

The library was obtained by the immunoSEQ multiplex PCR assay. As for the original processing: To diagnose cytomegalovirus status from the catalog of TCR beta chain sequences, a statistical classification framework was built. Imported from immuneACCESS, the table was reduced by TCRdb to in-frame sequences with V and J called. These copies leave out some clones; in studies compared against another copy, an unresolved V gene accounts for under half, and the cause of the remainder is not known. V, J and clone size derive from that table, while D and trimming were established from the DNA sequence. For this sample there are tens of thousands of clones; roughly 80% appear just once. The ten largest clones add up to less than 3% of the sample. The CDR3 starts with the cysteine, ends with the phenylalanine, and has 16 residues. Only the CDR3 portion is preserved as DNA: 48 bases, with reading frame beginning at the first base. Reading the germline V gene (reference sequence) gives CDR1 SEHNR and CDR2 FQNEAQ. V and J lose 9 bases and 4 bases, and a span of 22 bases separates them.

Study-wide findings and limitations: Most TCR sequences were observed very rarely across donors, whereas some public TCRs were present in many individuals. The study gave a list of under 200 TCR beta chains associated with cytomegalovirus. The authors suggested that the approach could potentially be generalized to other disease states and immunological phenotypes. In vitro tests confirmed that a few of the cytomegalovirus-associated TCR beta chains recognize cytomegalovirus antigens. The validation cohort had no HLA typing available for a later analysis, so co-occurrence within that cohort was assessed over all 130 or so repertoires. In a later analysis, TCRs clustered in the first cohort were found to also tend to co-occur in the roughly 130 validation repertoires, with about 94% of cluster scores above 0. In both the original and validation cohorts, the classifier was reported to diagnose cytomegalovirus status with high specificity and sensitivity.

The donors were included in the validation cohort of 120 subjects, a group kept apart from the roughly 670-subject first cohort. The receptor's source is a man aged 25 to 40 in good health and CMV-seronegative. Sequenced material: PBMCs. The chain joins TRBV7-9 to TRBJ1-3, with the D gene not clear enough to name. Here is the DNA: TGTGCCAGTATCACTGACCGCTGGAGTTCAGGAAACACCATATATTTT. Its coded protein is CASITDRWSSGNTIYF.